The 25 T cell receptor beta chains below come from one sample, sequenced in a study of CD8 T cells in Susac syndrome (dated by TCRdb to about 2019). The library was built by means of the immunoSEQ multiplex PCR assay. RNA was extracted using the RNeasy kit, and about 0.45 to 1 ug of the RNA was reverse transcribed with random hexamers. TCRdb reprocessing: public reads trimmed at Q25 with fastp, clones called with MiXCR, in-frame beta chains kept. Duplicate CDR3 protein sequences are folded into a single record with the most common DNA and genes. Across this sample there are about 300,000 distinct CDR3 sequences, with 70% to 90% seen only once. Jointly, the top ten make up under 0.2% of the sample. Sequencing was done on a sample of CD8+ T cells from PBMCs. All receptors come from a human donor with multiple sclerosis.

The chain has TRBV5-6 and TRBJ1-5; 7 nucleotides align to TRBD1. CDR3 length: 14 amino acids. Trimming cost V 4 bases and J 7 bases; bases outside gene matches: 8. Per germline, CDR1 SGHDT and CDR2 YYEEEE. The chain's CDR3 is CASSMTGWEQPQHF. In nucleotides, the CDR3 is TGTGCCAGCAGCATGACAGGGTGGGAGCAGCCCCAGCATTTT.

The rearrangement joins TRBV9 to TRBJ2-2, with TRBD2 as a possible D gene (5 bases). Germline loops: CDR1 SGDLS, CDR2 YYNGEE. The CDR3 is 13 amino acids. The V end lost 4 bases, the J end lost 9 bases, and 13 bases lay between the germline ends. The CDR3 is CASSPSYPRELFF. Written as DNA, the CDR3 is TGTGCCAGCAGCCCTAGCTATCCCCGGGAGCTGTTTTTT.

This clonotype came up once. The chain's CDR3 is CASSLDGLGTAVNYGYTF. Written as DNA, the CDR3 is TGTGCCAGCAGCTTAGACGGTCTGGGGACGGCGGTGAACTATGGCTACACCTTC. The chain recombines TRBV7-9 with TRBJ1-2, with a weak D call TRBD1 (5 bases). The V end was cut by 1 base, the J end by 2 bases, with 20 bases between. This CDR3 contains 18 residues. Germline assignment: CDR1 SEHNR and CDR2 FQNEAQ (reference sequence).

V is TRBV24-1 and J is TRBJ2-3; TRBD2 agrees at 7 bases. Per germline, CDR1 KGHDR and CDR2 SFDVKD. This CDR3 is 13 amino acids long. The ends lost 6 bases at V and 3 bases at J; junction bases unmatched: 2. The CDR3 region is CATSPGRTDTQYF. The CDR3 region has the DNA TGTGCCACCAGTCCCGGGAGGACAGATACGCAGTATTTT.

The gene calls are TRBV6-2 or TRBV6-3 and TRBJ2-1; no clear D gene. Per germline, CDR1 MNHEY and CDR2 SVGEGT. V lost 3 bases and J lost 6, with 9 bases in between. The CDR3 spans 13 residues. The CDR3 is CASSYGVSNEQFF. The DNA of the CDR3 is TGTGCCAGCAGTTATGGGGTGTCCAATGAGCAGTTCTTC.

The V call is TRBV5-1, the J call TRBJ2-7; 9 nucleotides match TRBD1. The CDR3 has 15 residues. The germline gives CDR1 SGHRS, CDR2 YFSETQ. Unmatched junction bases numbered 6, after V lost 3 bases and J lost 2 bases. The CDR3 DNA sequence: TGCGCCAGCAGCTCAAAGGGACAGGGCCCCTACGAGCAGTACTTC. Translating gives CASSSKGQGPYEQYF.

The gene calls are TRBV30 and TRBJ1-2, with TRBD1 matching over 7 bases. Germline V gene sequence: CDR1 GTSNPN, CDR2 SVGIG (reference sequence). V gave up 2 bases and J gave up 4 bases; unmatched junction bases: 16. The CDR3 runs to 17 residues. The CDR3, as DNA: TGTGCCTGGAGTCCACTCAGGGGGGCCGCATCTCTCTATGGCTACACCTTC. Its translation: CAWSPLRGAASLYGYTF.

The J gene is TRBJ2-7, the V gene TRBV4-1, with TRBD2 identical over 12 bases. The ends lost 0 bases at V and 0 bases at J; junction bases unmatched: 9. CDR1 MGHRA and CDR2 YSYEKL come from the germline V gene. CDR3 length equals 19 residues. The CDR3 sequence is CASSQDQTSGGWSSYEQYF. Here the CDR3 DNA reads TGCGCCAGCAGCCAAGATCAGACTAGCGGGGGCTGGAGCTCCTACGAGCAGTACTTC.

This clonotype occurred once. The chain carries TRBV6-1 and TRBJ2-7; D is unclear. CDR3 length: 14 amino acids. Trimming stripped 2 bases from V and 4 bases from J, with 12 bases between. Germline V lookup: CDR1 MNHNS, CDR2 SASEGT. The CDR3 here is CASSERDWVYEQYF. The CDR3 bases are TGTGCCAGCAGTGAACGCGACTGGGTTTACGAGCAGTACTTC.

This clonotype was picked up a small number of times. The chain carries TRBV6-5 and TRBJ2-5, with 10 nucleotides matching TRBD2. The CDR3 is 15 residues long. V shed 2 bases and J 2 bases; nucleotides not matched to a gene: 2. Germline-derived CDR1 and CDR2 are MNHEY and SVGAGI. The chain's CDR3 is CASSYRTSGQETQYF. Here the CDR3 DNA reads TGTGCCAGCAGTTACCGGACTAGCGGACAAGAGACCCAGTACTTC.

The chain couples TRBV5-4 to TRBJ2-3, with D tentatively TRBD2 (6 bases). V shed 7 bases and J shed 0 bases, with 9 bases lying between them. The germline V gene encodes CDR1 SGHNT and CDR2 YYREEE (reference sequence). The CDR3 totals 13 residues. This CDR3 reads CASAGTSTDTQYF. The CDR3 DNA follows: TGTGCCAGCGCCGGGACTAGCACAGATACGCAGTATTTT.

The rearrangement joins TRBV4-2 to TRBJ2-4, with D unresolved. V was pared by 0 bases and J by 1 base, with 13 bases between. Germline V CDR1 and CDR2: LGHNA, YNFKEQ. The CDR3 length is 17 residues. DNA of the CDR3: TGTGCCAGCAGCCAAGATCCGCTAAGGGTTGCCAAAAACATTCAGTACTTC. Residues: CASSQDPLRVAKNIQYF.

In nucleotides, the CDR3 is TGTGCCAGCAGCTTTGGGACTGCATACAATGAGCAGTTCTTC. Translating gives CASSFGTAYNEQFF. The J gene is TRBJ2-1, the V gene TRBV7-9; tentative D call: TRBD2 (6 bases). This CDR3 has 14 residues. Germline CDR1 reads SEHNR; CDR2 reads FQNEAQ (reference sequence). With 3 bases removed from V and 4 bases from J, the gap between germline ends came to 10 bases. Full variable domain (missing parts from reference TRBV7-9 and TRBJ2-1): DTGVSQNPRHKITKRGQNVTFRCDPISEHNRLYWYRQTLGQGPEFLTYFQNEAQLEKSRLLSDRFSAERPKGSFSTLEIQRTEQGDSAMYLCASSFGTAYNEQFFGPGTRLTVL.

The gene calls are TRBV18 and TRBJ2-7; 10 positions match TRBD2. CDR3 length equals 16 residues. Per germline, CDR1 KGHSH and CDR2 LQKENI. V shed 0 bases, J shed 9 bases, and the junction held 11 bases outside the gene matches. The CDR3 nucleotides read TGTGCCAGCTCACCACCGCTCTCATCTAGCGGGAGTTGGCAGTACTTC. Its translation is CASSPPLSSSGSWQYF.

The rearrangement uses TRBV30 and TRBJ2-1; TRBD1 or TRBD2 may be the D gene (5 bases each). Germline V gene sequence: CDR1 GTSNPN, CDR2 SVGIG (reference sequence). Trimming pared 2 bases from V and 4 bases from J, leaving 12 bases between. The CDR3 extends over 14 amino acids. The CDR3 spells CAWSWQGPYNEQFF. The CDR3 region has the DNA TGTGCCTGGAGTTGGCAGGGACCTTACAATGAGCAGTTCTTC.

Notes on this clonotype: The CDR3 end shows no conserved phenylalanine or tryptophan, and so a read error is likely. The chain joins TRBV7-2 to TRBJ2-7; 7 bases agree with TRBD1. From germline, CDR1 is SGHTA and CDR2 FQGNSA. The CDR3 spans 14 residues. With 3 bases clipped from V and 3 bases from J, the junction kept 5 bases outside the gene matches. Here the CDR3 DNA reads TGTGCCAGCAGCTTTCCGGGACAGCACTACGAGCAGTACCTC. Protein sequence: CASSFPGQHYEQYL.

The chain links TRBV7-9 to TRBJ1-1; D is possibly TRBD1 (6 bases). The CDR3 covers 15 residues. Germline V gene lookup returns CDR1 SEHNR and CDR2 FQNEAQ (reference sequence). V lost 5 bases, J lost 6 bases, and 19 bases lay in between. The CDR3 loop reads CASSPGLIRGAEAFF. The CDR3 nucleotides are TGTGCCAGCAGCCCCGGCTTGATCAGGGGCGCTGAAGCTTTCTTT.

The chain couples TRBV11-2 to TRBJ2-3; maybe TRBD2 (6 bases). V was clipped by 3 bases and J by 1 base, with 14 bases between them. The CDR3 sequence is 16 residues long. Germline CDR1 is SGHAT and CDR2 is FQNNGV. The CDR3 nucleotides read TGTGCCAGCAGCTTGAGGCTAGCGCTCGGCACAGATACGCAGTATTTT. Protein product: CASSLRLALGTDTQYF.

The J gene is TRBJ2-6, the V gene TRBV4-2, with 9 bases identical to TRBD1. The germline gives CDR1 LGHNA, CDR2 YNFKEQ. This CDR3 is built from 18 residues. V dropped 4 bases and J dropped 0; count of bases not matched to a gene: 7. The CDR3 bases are TGTGCCAGCAGCCTTTCGGGACAGGGCCTCTCTGGGGCCAACGTCCTGACTTTC. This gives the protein CASSLSGQGLSGANVLTF.

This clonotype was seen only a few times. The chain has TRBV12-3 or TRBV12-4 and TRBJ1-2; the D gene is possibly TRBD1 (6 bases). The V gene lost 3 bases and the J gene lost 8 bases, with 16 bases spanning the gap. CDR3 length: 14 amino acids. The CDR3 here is CASSFNREVNGYTF. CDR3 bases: TGTGCCAGCAGTTTCAACAGGGAAGTGAACGGCTACACCTTC.

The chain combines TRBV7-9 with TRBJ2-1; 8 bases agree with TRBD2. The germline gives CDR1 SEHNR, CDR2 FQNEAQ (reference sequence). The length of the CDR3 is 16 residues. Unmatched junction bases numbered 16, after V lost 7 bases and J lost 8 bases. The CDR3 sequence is CASNPKRRTSSDEQFF. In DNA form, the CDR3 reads TGTGCCAGCAACCCCAAACGGCGGACTAGCTCCGATGAGCAGTTCTTC. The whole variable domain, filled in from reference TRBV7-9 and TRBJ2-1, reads DTGVSQNPRHKITKRGQNVTFRCDPISEHNRLYWYRQTLGQGPEFLTYFQNEAQLEKSRLLSDRFSAERPKGSFSTLEIQRTEQGDSAMYLCASNPKRRTSSDEQFFGPGTRLTVL.

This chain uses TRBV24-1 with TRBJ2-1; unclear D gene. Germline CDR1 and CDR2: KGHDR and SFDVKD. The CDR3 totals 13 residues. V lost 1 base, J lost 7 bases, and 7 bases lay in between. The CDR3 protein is CATSDFGKNEQFF. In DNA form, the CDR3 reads TGTGCCACCAGTGATTTTGGGAAGAATGAGCAGTTCTTC.

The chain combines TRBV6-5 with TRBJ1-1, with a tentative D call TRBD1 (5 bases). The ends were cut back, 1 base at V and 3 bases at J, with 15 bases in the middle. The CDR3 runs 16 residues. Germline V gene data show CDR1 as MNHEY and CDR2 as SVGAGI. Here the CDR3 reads CASSYFERGLYTEAFF. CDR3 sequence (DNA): TGTGCCAGCAGTTACTTTGAGAGGGGCTTATACACTGAAGCTTTCTTT.

The CDR3 sequence is CSAKTSGTSYNEQFF. The CDR3 region has the DNA TGCAGCGCCAAAACTAGCGGGACGTCCTACAATGAGCAGTTCTTC. The chain is built from TRBV29-1 and TRBJ2-1; 10 bases align to TRBD2. Germline-derived CDR1 and CDR2 are SQVTM and ANQGSEA. After removal of 7 bases from V and 1 base from J, the junction contained 7 bases not matched to a gene. The length of the CDR3 is 15 residues.

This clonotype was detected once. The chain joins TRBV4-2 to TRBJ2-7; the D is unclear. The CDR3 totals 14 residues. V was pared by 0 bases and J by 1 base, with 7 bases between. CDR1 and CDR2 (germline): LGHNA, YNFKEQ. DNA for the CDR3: TGTGCCAGCAGCCAAGATGTTCTGTCCTACGAGCAGTACTTC. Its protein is CASSQDVLSYEQYF.